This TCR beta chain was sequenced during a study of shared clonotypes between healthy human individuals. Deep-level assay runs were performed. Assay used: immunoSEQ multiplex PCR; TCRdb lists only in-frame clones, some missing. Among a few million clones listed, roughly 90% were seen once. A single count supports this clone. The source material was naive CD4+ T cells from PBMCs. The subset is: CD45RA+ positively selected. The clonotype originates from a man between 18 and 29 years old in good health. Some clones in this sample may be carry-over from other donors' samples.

CDR3 in DNA: TGTGCCAGCAGTGAAGCCTACGAGCAGTACTTC. Amino acids: CASSEAYEQYF. The chain links TRBV6-5 to TRBJ2-7, with no clear D. The V end was cut by 5 bases, the J end by 2 bases, with 4 bases between. The CDR3 runs 11 residues. Germline loops: CDR1 MNHEY, CDR2 SVGAGI.